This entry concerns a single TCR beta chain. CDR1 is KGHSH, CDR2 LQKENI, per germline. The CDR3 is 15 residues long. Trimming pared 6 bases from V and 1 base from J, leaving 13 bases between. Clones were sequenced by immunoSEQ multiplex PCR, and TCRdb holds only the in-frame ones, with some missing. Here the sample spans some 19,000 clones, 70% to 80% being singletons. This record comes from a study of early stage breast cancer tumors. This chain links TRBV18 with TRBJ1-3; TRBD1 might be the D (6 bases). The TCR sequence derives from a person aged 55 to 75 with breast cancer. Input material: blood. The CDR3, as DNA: TGTGCCAGCTCTCAAAGACAGGTGTCTGGAAACACCATATATTTT. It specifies CASSQRQVSGNTIYF.